This paragraph reports one T cell receptor (beta chain). The antigen it recognizes is unknown. The CDR3 measures 13 amino acids from cysteine to phenylalanine. DNA is not on record. According to the germline V gene (reference sequence), CDR1 reads GTSNPN and CDR2 reads SVGIG. The sample comes from a study of monozygotic twins with inflammatory bowel disease (dated by TCRdb to about 2019). For the study in its entirety: The complete study included 28 monozygotic twin pairs: 19 IBD-discordant Danish pairs and nine German pairs, of which four were IBD-concordant and five were IBD-discordant. Each individual had, on average, about 151 000 unique TCRalpha sequences and 181 000 unique TCRbeta sequences available for analysis. Disease-associated traits were sought mainly through comparisons between IBD patients and their genetically identical healthy co-twins within discordant pairs.

From each donor, a roughly 2.5 ml peripheral blood sample was drawn into PAXgene tubes and stored at -80 degrees C. Total RNA was isolated from whole blood with the PAXgene blood miRNA kit on an automated QIAcube, without T cell sorting. Peripheral blood from monozygotic twin pairs who were concordant or discordant for inflammatory bowel disease underwent deep TCRalpha and TCRbeta repertoire profiling using unique molecular barcoding. Smoking habits were recorded for all twin pairs, and each individual was classified as a current, former or never smoker. The receptor library was made with 5' RACE. Each TCR library was prepared from around 3.5 ug of total RNA. cDNA was synthesized with SMARTScribe reverse transcriptase in eight separate reactions per sample. During cDNA synthesis, template switching introduced unique molecular identifiers that contained a 6-nucleotide sample barcode. Amplification of TCRalpha and TCRbeta cDNA involved two nested PCRs of approximately 16 and 10 cycles, and each PCR was followed by bead purification. Before amplification, the cDNA was treated with uracil DNA-glycosylase and purified using the QIAquick PCR purification kit. In the second PCR, Illumina TruSeq-compatible adapters and sample-specific barcodes were added. TapeStation and Qubit were used to check library quality and concentration, and 4 to 6 ng of each library was pooled. Sequencing of pooled libraries was carried out on an Illumina HiSeq2500 single-index Rapid Run using 2 x 100 bp reads and custom sequencing primers. Under the source paper's analysis protocol: UMI-based consensus assembly with MiGEC version 1.2.6 was used to correct PCR and sequencing errors. MiXCR version 2.1.1 was used to carry out V(D)J alignment, clonotype assembly and CDR3 extraction. Normalisation of gene usage, clonotype sharing and MAIT/NKT TCR abundance was achieved by analysing the top 1000, 10 000 and 20 000 clonotypes per sample. After downsampling to 27 000 UMIs, diversity was calculated as the inverse Simpson index using the vegan R package. Paired Mann-Whitney U tests on discordant twin pairs were used, with Benjamini-Hochberg multiple-testing correction. After the reads were reprocessed by TCRdb, one entry was made per CDR3 protein sequence, with no DNA. The V and J calls follow TCRdb's processing rather than the paper's. The data table for this sample lists nearly 450,000 distinct CDR3 sequences. The ten largest account for more than 2% of the sample.

The paper as a whole reports these results and caveats: No difference in repertoire similarity was observed between concordant and discordant twins, possibly owing to limited statistical power. The analysis was unable to tell apart different T cell subtypes. No single strong signal or clonotype linked to IBD turned up in the results, so the idea that one exists was not supported. Compared with healthy twins, IBD patients shared fewer clonotypes with other individuals, and the difference was most pronounced in patients with signs of disease activity. Because patients were on differing immunosuppressive treatments, the repertoires may have picked up extra background noise and inter-individual variability. TCRbeta repertoire diversity, by inverse Simpson index, was decreased in IBD patients compared with their healthy co-twins.

The V and J segments used are TRBV30 and TRBJ2-1; absent DNA, TCRdb's TRBD1 call cannot be checked. Sequencing used blood. The clonotype was recovered from a human donor with ulcerative colitis or Crohn's disease, or a healthy co-twin of an affected twin (not recorded which). The CDR3 sequence is CAWSGDRANEQFF.